This section outlines one TCR beta chain sequence together with its context. The data were obtained in a study of OX40 agonist ivuxolimab in advanced cancers. Autoimmune disease history or systemic immunosuppression led to patient exclusion. This CDR3 has 17 amino acids. Germline values: CDR1 MGHRA, CDR2 YSYEKL. V was pared by 0 bases and J by 6 bases, with 9 bases of the junction left unmatched. Clones were read by immunoSEQ multiplex PCR, and TCRdb kept only the in-frame ones, dropping some. The sample shows tens of thousands of clones, 80% to 90% of them seen only once. This receptor was obtained from an adult with an advanced solid tumor such as melanoma, head and neck, liver or kidney cancer. The sequences come from CD4+ or CD8+ T cells sorted from blood, collected in a trial of the OX40 agonist ivuxolimab. V and J are TRBV4-1 and TRBJ2-5, with 11 bases that match TRBD2. Here the CDR3 reads CASSQELAGVSFKTQYF. As DNA, the CDR3 is TGCGCCAGCAGCCAAGAACTAGCGGGAGTTAGTTTTAAGACCCAGTACTTC.